This TCR beta chain was identified in a study of T cells in Graves' hyperthyroidism and ophthalmopathy. The table lists this clonotype with a few counts. Its antigen remains unidentified. Trimming cost V 2 bases and J 3 bases, with 12 bases left between them. CDR3 length: 15 residues. The germline gives CDR1 KGHDR, CDR2 SFDVKD. Points from the study as a whole: Ophthalmopathy was model-predicted a median about 7.1 months pre-onset. Most clonotypes that expanded in the thyroid above 0.001 also showed up in blood. A 13 V-J signature model discriminated ophthalmopathy versus stable hyperthyroidism.

TCR beta CDR3 regions were amplified from RNA transcripts. HTBI primers were used for first-round RT-PCR of the TCR CDR3. One entry per CDR3 protein results from TCRdb running MiXCR on the multiplex PCR reads. The repertoire holds 350,000 to 450,000 distinct CDR3 sequences, with more than 11% as singletons. The diagnoses drew upon clinical symptoms, serum thyroxine and TRAb, thyroid ultrasound and orbital computed tomography. The TCR sequence derives from a woman aged 55-70 years with Graves' hyperthyroidism. The rearrangement links TRBV24-1 to TRBJ1-1; possible D gene TRBD1, 6 bases. Sequencing was carried out using blood. The CDR3 reads CATSDSGVGYTEAFF. CDR3 bases: TGTGCCACCAGTGATTCAGGGGTGGGATACACTGAAGCTTTCTTT.